These T cell receptor beta chains were read from a single sample in a study of spatial heterogeneity in lung cancer. TCRdb re-derived calls from the 5' RACE reads in MiXCR, one entry per CDR3 protein. The profile shows some 78,000 distinct CDR3 sequences, about 8.5% of them singletons. The sample in question was PBMCs, obtained at surgery. Source of these receptors: a male donor with early-stage non-small cell lung cancer. Both conserved end residues are part of each CDR3. D genes are given only for firm matches. A row's size may be missing; if present it is once, few, many or a size class.

j_gene: TRBJ1-1
v_gene: TRBV9
abundance: -
len: 15
d_gene: TRBD1
CDR3nt: TGTGCCAGCAGCGGTGTCACCGGGACAGCCTCTGGGGCTTTCTTT
CDR3aa: CASSGVTGTASGAFF

j_gene: TRBJ1-3
v_gene: TRBV4-1
abundance: many
len: 12
d_gene: -
CDR3nt: TGCGCCAGCAGCCAAGAGGGAAACACCATATATTTT
CDR3aa: CASSQEGNTIYF

j_gene: TRBJ2-3
v_gene: TRBV10-3
abundance: many
len: 15
d_gene: TRBD2
CDR3nt: TGTGCCATCCGCGGACTAGCGGGAGATGCAGATACGCAGTATTTT
CDR3aa: CAIRGLAGDADTQYF

j_gene: TRBJ1-5
v_gene: TRBV2
abundance: many
len: 14
d_gene: TRBD1
CDR3nt: TGTGCCAGCAGTACCACAGGGGACGGTCAGCCCCAGCATTTT
CDR3aa: CASSTTGDGQPQHF

j_gene: TRBJ2-1
v_gene: TRBV6-2/TRBV6-3
abundance: many
len: 15
d_gene: TRBD2
CDR3nt: TGTGCCAGCAGTCTCCGGACTAGCGGGATTACTGAGCAGTTCTTC
CDR3aa: CASSLRTSGITEQFF

j_gene: TRBJ1-5
v_gene: TRBV19
abundance: many
len: 12
d_gene: -
CDR3nt: TGTGCCAGTAGGGAGGGGTATCAGCCCCAGCATTTT
CDR3aa: CASREGYQPQHF

j_gene: TRBJ2-7
v_gene: TRBV7-2
abundance: many
len: 14
d_gene: TRBD2
CDR3nt: TGTGCCAGCAGCCCCACCGGGACTAACTACGAGCAGTACTTC
CDR3aa: CASSPTGTNYEQYF

j_gene: TRBJ2-5
v_gene: TRBV11-2
abundance: -
len: 17
d_gene: TRBD2
CDR3nt: TGTGCCAGCAGCCATTGGAGACGTGCGGGAGGTAAAGAGACCCAGTACTTC
CDR3aa: CASSHWRRAGGKETQYF

j_gene: TRBJ1-2
v_gene: TRBV7-9
abundance: -
len: 14
d_gene: -
CDR3nt: TGTGCCAGCAGCTTTGACTGGGGGCGCGATGGCTACACCTTC
CDR3aa: CASSFDWGRDGYTF

j_gene: TRBJ2-7
v_gene: TRBV12-3/TRBV12-4
abundance: -
len: 13
d_gene: TRBD1
CDR3nt: TGTGCCAGCAGTTCCGGGACAGGGCGGGAGCAGTACTTC
CDR3aa: CASSSGTGREQYF

j_gene: TRBJ1-1
v_gene: TRBV14
abundance: many
len: 16
d_gene: TRBD1
CDR3nt: TGTGCCAGCAGCCCGTGGGGGACAGGGGGAAGCACTGAAGCTTTCTTT
CDR3aa: CASSPWGTGGSTEAFF

j_gene: TRBJ2-2
v_gene: TRBV5-1
abundance: many
len: 15
d_gene: -
CDR3nt: TGCGCCAGCAGCAATTGGGACCAGGCCTCGGAGGAGCTGTTTTTT
CDR3aa: CASSNWDQASEELFF

j_gene: TRBJ2-1
v_gene: TRBV27
abundance: few
len: 14
d_gene: TRBD2
CDR3nt: TGTGCCAGCAGTCGAGCGGGAGTCTCGGTTGAGCAGTTCTTC
CDR3aa: CASSRAGVSVEQFF

j_gene: TRBJ1-4
v_gene: TRBV4-3
abundance: many
len: 15
d_gene: -
CDR3nt: TGCGCCAGCAGCCAAGATGGGGGTGTAAATGAAAAACTGTTTTTT
CDR3aa: CASSQDGGVNEKLFF

j_gene: TRBJ2-1
v_gene: TRBV2
abundance: many
len: 15
d_gene: TRBD2
CDR3nt: TGTGCCAGCAGGGGACTAGCGGTGACCTACAATGAGCAGTTCTTC
CDR3aa: CASRGLAVTYNEQFF

j_gene: TRBJ2-3
v_gene: TRBV12-3/TRBV12-4
abundance: -
len: 15
d_gene: TRBD2
CDR3nt: TGTGCCAGTAAGCGGGAGATCGGGGGTAGAGATACGCAGTATTTT
CDR3aa: CASKREIGGRDTQYF

j_gene: TRBJ1-2
v_gene: TRBV18
abundance: -
len: 13
d_gene: -
CDR3nt: TGTGCCAGCTCACCACTACAGACCCATGGCTACACCTTC
CDR3aa: CASSPLQTHGYTF

j_gene: TRBJ1-2
v_gene: TRBV2
abundance: many
len: 13
d_gene: -
CDR3nt: TGTGCCAGCCGGGGACGGCCTAACTATGGCTACACCTTC
CDR3aa: CASRGRPNYGYTF

j_gene: TRBJ1-4
v_gene: TRBV2
abundance: few
len: 15
d_gene: TRBD1
CDR3nt: TGTGCCAGCAGTTCTGACAGGGCGCGTCGAGGAAAACTGTTTTTT
CDR3aa: CASSSDRARRGKLFF

j_gene: TRBJ2-7
v_gene: TRBV2
abundance: many
len: 15
d_gene: TRBD1
CDR3nt: TGTGCCAGCAGTGATCCCCCGACAGGGCGAGACGAGCAGTACTTC
CDR3aa: CASSDPPTGRDEQYF